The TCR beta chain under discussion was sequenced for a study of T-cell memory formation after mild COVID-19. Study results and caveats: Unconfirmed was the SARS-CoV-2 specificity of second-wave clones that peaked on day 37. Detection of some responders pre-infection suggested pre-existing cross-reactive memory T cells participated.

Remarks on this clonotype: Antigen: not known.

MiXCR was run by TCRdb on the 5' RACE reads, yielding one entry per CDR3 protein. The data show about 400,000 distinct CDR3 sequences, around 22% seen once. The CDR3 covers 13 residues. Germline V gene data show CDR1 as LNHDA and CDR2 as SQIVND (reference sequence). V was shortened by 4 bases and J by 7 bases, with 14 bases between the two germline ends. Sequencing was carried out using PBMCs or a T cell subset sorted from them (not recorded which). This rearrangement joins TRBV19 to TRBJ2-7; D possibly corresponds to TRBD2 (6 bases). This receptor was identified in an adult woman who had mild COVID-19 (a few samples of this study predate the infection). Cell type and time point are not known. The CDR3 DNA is TGTGCCAGTAGTACAAGGGGACTGGGGGAGCAGTACTTC. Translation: CASSTRGLGEQYF. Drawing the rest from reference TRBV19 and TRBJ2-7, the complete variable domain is DGGITQSPKYLFRKEGQNVTLSCEQNLNHDAMYWYRQDPGQGLRLIYYSQIVNDFQKGDIAEGYSVSREKKESFPLTVTSAQKNPTAFYLCASSTRGLGEQYFGPGTRLTVT.